These 31 T cell receptor beta chains were sequenced from one sample in a study of blood T cell repertoires in COVID-19. TCRdb keeps only in-frame clones here, not all; method: immunoSEQ multiplex PCR. The sample includes some 280,000 clones, approximately 89% of them seen just once. Specimen: peripheral blood. The receptors shown here come from a woman aged 60 to 75 with acute or convalescent COVID-19.

The genes are TRBV19 and TRBJ1-4, with 8 bases matching TRBD1. The V and J ends lost 8 bases and 10 bases, in that order; junction bases with no gene match: 9. Germline lookup yields CDR1 LNHDA and CDR2 SQIVND (reference sequence). The CDR3 spans 13 residues. The CDR3 sequence: CASSDRVIGKLFF. DNA of the CDR3: TGTGCCAGTTCGGACAGGGTGATCGGAAAACTGTTTTTT.

V gene TRBV28 combines with J gene TRBJ2-6, with D perhaps TRBD1 (5 bases). V lost 6 bases and J 2 bases, leaving 26 bases between the germline ends. The CDR3 is made up of 20 amino acids. From germline, CDR1 is MDHEN and CDR2 SYDVKM. The DNA of the CDR3 is TGTGCCAGCAGGGCGTGGCGGATAAGGGGTCACTCCCCTGGGGCCAACGTCCTGACTTTC. Its translation: CASRAWRIRGHSPGANVLTF.

The rearrangement joins TRBV5-4 to TRBJ2-7; 9 bases fit TRBD2. The CDR3 sequence is 18 residues long. CDR1 and CDR2 from the germline V gene are SGHNT and YYREEE (reference sequence). V lost 0 bases to trimming and J lost 5 bases; unmatched junction nucleotides: 15. This CDR3 reads CASSLEVGFAGGLHEQYF. The CDR3 DNA follows: TGTGCCAGCAGCTTGGAGGTAGGGTTTGCGGGAGGGCTACACGAGCAGTACTTC.

This clone came up once. J is TRBJ2-3 and V is TRBV5-1; 9 nucleotides align to TRBD2. Germline V gene data show CDR1 as SGHRS and CDR2 as YFSETQ. Germline trimming cut 4 bases from V and 5 bases from J; bases unmatched to any gene: 5. This CDR3 has 14 residues. CDR3 amino acids: CASSVGLAKDTQYF. DNA for the CDR3: TGCGCCAGCAGCGTCGGACTAGCGAAAGATACGCAGTATTTT.

The chain links TRBV2 to TRBJ1-5; 9 positions match TRBD1. Germline V gives CDR1 SNHLY, CDR2 FYNNEI. V gave up 4 bases and J gave up 7 bases; unmatched junction bases: 5. The CDR3 is made up of 14 amino acids. CDR3 sequence (DNA): TGTGCCAGCAGTGGTGGGACAGGGAACCAGCCCCAGCATTTT. Translation: CASSGGTGNQPQHF.

This chain connects TRBV4-2 to TRBJ2-3; a weak D match, TRBD2 (6 bases). Between the trimmed V and J ends, which lost 0 bases and 5 bases, there was a span of 15 bases. Germline V gives CDR1 LGHNA, CDR2 YNFKEQ. There are 16 residues in the CDR3. The CDR3 sequence: CASSQEGNSGQDTQYF. CDR3 in DNA: TGTGCCAGCAGCCAAGAAGGTAATAGCGGCCAAGATACGCAGTATTTT.

The rearrangement joins TRBV4-2 to TRBJ1-3; the D is unclear. This CDR3 has 18 residues. In germline, CDR1 is LGHNA, CDR2 YNFKEQ. With 0 bases removed from V and 2 bases from J, the gap between germline ends came to 17 bases. The CDR3 region is CASSQESWRIMAGNTIYF. CDR3 coding DNA: TGTGCCAGCAGCCAAGAATCGTGGCGGATTATGGCTGGAAACACCATATATTTT.

V gene TRBV27 combines with J gene TRBJ2-7, with 7 bases matching TRBD1. Germline CDR1 MNHEY, CDR2 SMNVEV (reference sequence). The junction had 11 bases not matched to a gene; V was cut back by 5 bases and J by 1 base. The CDR3 is 16 residues long. The DNA for the CDR3 is TGTGCCAGCAGTGCGACAGGGTCTTGGGATTCCTACGAGCAGTACTTC. Amino acids: CASSATGSWDSYEQYF.

The chain uses TRBV3-1 (or the pseudogene TRBV3-2) and TRBJ2-1, with 9 positions matching TRBD2. Germline V CDR1 and CDR2: LGHDT, YNNKEL (reference sequence). The V gene end was trimmed by 0 bases and the J gene end by 2 bases; junction bases not matched to a gene: 5. The CDR3 is made up of 17 amino acids. CDR3 amino acids: CASSQESAGGPYNEQFF. In DNA, the CDR3 is TGTGCCAGCAGCCAAGAGTCAGCGGGGGGCCCCTACAATGAGCAGTTCTTC.

The CDR3 DNA follows: TGTGCCAGCAGACAGAACTCTGGAAACACCATATATTTT. The encoded protein is CASRQNSGNTIYF. The chain employs TRBV2 and TRBJ1-3; D unresolved. V was shortened by 6 bases and J by 0 bases, with 6 bases between the two germline ends. Germline CDR1 SNHLY, CDR2 FYNNEI. The CDR3 runs to 13 residues. Looking up the rest from reference TRBV2 and TRBJ1-3 gives the full variable domain: EPEVTQTPSHQVTQMGQEVILRCVPISNHLYFYWYRQILGQKVEFLVSFYNNEISEKSEIFDDQFSVERPDGSNFTLKIRSTKLEDSAMYFCASRQNSGNTIYFGEGSWLTVV.

This CDR3 is CASSPGQVSNQPQHF. DNA for the CDR3: TGTGCCAGCAGCCCAGGACAGGTTAGCAATCAGCCCCAGCATTTT. The chain couples TRBV9 to TRBJ1-5, with 7 nucleotides matching TRBD1. Germline CDR1 reads SGDLS; CDR2 reads YYNGEE. The junction had 4 bases not matched to a gene; V was cut back by 4 bases and J by 0 bases. The CDR3 spans 15 residues.

The chain couples TRBV30 to TRBJ1-6; D gene unclear. The CDR3 has 15 amino acids. V was shortened by 2 bases and J by 1 base, with 9 bases between the two germline ends. CDR1 is GTSNPN, CDR2 SVGIG, per germline (reference sequence). CDR3 sequence (DNA): TGTGCCTGGAGTTTGGGGAGGTCCTATAATTCACCCCTCCACTTT. Translating gives CAWSLGRSYNSPLHF.

The V and J genes are TRBV18 and TRBJ1-5; D gene ambiguous. The germline gives CDR1 KGHSH, CDR2 LQKENI. The CDR3 is 14 amino acids. Trimming cost V 3 bases and J 3 bases, with 9 bases left between them. DNA for the CDR3: TGTGCCAGCTCACCCCCGGGTGACAATCAGCCCCAGCATTTT. Encoded protein: CASSPPGDNQPQHF. Variable domain in full (rest from reference TRBV18 and TRBJ1-5): NAGVMQNPRHLVRRRGQEARLRCSPMKGHSHVYWYRQLPEEGLKFMVYLQKENIIDESGMPKERFSAEFPKEGPSILRIQQVVRGDSAAYFCASSPPGDNQPQHFGDGTRLSIL.

The chain recombines TRBV23-1 with TRBJ2-3; TRBD2 aligns across 9 bases. TRBV23-1 is marked as an open reading frame, function uncertain. The J segment lost 5 bases and the V segment lost 6 bases, leaving 9 bases of the junction unmatched. The CDR3 spans 15 residues. CDR3 loop: CASSRRGGAGDTQYF. Here the CDR3 DNA reads TGCGCCAGCAGCCGCCGCGGGGGGGCAGGAGATACGCAGTATTTT.

This chain connects TRBV6-5 to TRBJ1-5; maybe TRBD1 (6 bases). V was pared by 9 bases and J by 9 bases, with 12 bases between. The CDR3 covers 11 residues. The germline CDR1 and CDR2 sequences are MNHEY and SVGAGI. The CDR3 coding sequence is TGTGCCAGTACAGGGTTGGGGCCCCAGCATTTT. Translation: CASTGLGPQHF.

The chain employs TRBV14 and TRBJ2-1; 11 bases map to TRBD2. CDR1 and CDR2 (germline): SGHDN, FVKESK. V lost 4 bases to trimming and J lost 2 bases; unmatched junction nucleotides: 13. The CDR3 totals 19 residues. CDR3 amino acids: CASSRSIAGGPQPYNEQFF. The CDR3 bases are TGTGCCAGCAGCCGATCAATAGCGGGGGGGCCTCAGCCCTACAATGAGCAGTTCTTC.

The rearrangement joins TRBV28 to TRBJ1-2; tentatively, D is TRBD1 (6 bases). Trimming removed 5 bases from V and 4 bases from J, with 17 bases in between. The CDR3 has 15 amino acids. Germline V gene data show CDR1 as MDHEN and CDR2 as SYDVKM. The CDR3 region has the DNA TGTGCCAGCAGTATACAAACAGGGATGCCCTATGGCTACACCTTC. Translation: CASSIQTGMPYGYTF.

This chain connects TRBV6-5 to TRBJ1-1; no definite D call. Germline V lookup: CDR1 MNHEY, CDR2 SVGAGI. The CDR3 extends over 15 amino acids. Trimming took 5 bases from V and 3 from J, leaving 16 bases between them. The CDR3 nucleotides are TGTGCCAGCAGTAATCGACGGCTTCGGGACACTGAAGCTTTCTTT. Translated: CASSNRRLRDTEAFF.

The chain is built from TRBV5-1 and TRBJ2-7; a weak D match, TRBD1 (5 bases). In germline, CDR1 is SGHRS, CDR2 YFSETQ. V was trimmed by 1 base and J by 3 bases, leaving 11 bases between them. This CDR3 has 14 residues. The CDR3 protein is CASSLSRVNYEQYF. The CDR3 DNA reads TGCGCCAGCAGCTTGAGCAGGGTCAACTACGAGCAGTACTTC.

This chain links TRBV5-4 with TRBJ1-4; 8 bases line up with TRBD1. The CDR3 runs 15 residues. V shed 2 bases, J shed 4 bases, and the junction held 4 bases outside the gene matches. CDR1 and CDR2 from the germline V gene are SGHNT and YYREEE (reference sequence). CDR3 residues: CASSLTGQVNEKLFF. CDR3 bases: TGTGCCAGCAGCTTAACGGGACAGGTTAATGAAAAACTGTTTTTT.

The chain carries TRBV5-1 and TRBJ1-1, with D tentatively TRBD1 (5 bases). CDR3 length: 14 residues. Per the germline V gene, CDR1 is SGHRS and CDR2 is YFSETQ. V was shortened by 5 bases and J by 0 bases, with 11 bases between the two germline ends. The CDR3 DNA is TGCGCCAGCAGAAGAGTCAGGGTGAACACTGAAGCTTTCTTT. Residues: CASRRVRVNTEAFF.

The rearrangement links TRBV5-1 to TRBJ2-3, with 9 bases fitting TRBD1. This CDR3 has 14 residues. Per germline, CDR1 SGHRS and CDR2 YFSETQ. The trim removed 5 bases at V and 4 bases at J, leaving 5 bases unmatched. CDR3 coding DNA: TGCGCCAGCAGTCCGGGACAGGGTGCAGATACGCAGTATTTT. Protein: CASSPGQGADTQYF. Drawing the rest from reference TRBV5-1 and TRBJ2-3, the complete variable domain is KAGVTQTPRYLIKTRGQQVTLSCSPISGHRSVSWYQQTPGQGLQFLFEYFSETQRNKGNFPGRFSGRQFSNSRSEMNVSTLELGDSALYLCASSPGQGADTQYFGPGTRLTVL.

The chain uses TRBV7-2 and TRBJ2-3; 8 bases match TRBD2. V lost 0 bases, J lost 5 bases, and 7 bases stayed unmatched. Germline V gives CDR1 SGHTA, CDR2 FQGNSA. The CDR3 length is 16 residues. This chain's CDR3 is CASSLAPGGQRDTQYF. In DNA form, the CDR3 reads TGTGCCAGCAGCTTAGCCCCGGGGGGGCAGAGAGATACGCAGTATTTT.

This rearrangement joins TRBV20-1 to TRBJ2-2; perhaps TRBD2 as D (5 bases). The germline V gene has CDR1 DFQATT and CDR2 SNEGSKA (reference sequence). V was clipped by 3 bases and J by 5 bases, with 10 bases between them. This CDR3 comprises 13 residues. In nucleotides, the CDR3 is TGCAGTGCTAGTGATCGGGGAACCGGGGAGCTGTTTTTT. Amino acid sequence: CSASDRGTGELFF.

This clone was seen only once. This chain connects TRBV7-8 to TRBJ1-1; D remains ambiguous. The CDR3 has 13 amino acids. Germline CDR1 SGHVS, CDR2 FQNEAQ. Trimming removed 3 bases at V and 2 bases at J, with 7 bases between. CDR3 amino acids: CASSFRGNTEAFF. The CDR3 DNA reads as TGTGCCAGCAGCTTCCGGGGAAACACTGAAGCTTTCTTT.

V is TRBV19 and J is TRBJ1-3; D not certain. This CDR3 contains 15 residues. Trimming took off 5 bases at V and 0 bases at J, with 11 bases between the two ends. CDR1 LNHDA and CDR2 SQIVND come from the germline V gene (reference sequence). The CDR3 protein is CASSPSSVSGNTIYF. CDR3 nucleotides: TGTGCCAGTAGTCCATCAAGCGTCTCTGGAAACACCATATATTTT.

The sample holds one count of this clone. This rearrangement joins TRBV4-2 to TRBJ2-3, with D maybe TRBD1 (6 bases). V lost 1 base, J lost 4 bases, and 18 bases lay in between. The length of the CDR3 is 17 residues. Germline lookup yields CDR1 LGHNA and CDR2 YNFKEQ. In DNA, the CDR3 is TGTGCCAGCAGCCAAGTTTCGAGGGGGTGGGATCCAGATACGCAGTATTTT. Translation gives CASSQVSRGWDPDTQYF.

The chain employs TRBV27 and TRBJ2-7, with D perhaps TRBD2 (8 bases). Trimming cost V 8 bases and J 3 bases, with 29 bases left between them. Germline V gives CDR1 MNHEY, CDR2 SMNVEV (reference sequence). The CDR3 spans 18 residues. The CDR3 is CASRRGGQPTQDHYEQYF. As DNA, the CDR3 is TGTGCCAGCCGCCGGGGGGGACAGCCCACCCAAGACCACTACGAGCAGTACTTC.

This chain joins TRBV28 and TRBJ1-2; D possibly corresponds to TRBD1 (6 bases). V lost 8 bases and J 8 bases, leaving 15 bases between the germline ends. This CDR3 contains 12 residues. Germline loops: CDR1 MDHEN, CDR2 SYDVKM. The CDR3 loop is CASQQGDAGYTF. For the CDR3, the DNA is TGTGCCAGCCAACAGGGAGATGCGGGCTACACCTTC.

The chain couples TRBV29-1 to TRBJ2-3; D possibly corresponds to TRBD2 (5 bases). V was shortened by 3 bases and J by 8 bases, with 15 bases between the two germline ends. The CDR3 is 13 residues long. Germline V gene data show CDR1 as SQVTM and CDR2 as ANQGSEA. CDR3 coding DNA: TGCAGCGTTGATAACGAGGGCCAGCCTACGCAGTATTTT. This translates into CSVDNEGQPTQYF.

The rearrangement uses TRBV7-9 and TRBJ1-6; maybe TRBD1 (5 bases). This CDR3 region has 18 residues. CDR1 is SEHNR and CDR2 is FQNEAQ in the germline V gene (reference sequence). V was shortened by 5 bases and J by 5 bases, with 22 bases between the two germline ends. The CDR3, as DNA: TGTGCCAGCAGCAACGCGTTCTCCGGGGGGACTAATAATTCACCCCTCCACTTT. Protein product: CASSNAFSGGTNNSPLHF.